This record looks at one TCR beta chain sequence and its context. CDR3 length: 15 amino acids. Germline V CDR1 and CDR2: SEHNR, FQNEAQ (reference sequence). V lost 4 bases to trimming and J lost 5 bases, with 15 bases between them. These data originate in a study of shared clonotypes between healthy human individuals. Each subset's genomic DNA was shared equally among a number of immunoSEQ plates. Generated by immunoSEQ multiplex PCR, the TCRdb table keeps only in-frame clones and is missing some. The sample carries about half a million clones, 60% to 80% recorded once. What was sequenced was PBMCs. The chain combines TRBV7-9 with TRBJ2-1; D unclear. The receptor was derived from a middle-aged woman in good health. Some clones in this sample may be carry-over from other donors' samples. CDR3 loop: CASSSVPEAHNEQFF. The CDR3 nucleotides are TGTGCCAGCAGCTCAGTTCCAGAGGCCCACAATGAGCAGTTCTTC.